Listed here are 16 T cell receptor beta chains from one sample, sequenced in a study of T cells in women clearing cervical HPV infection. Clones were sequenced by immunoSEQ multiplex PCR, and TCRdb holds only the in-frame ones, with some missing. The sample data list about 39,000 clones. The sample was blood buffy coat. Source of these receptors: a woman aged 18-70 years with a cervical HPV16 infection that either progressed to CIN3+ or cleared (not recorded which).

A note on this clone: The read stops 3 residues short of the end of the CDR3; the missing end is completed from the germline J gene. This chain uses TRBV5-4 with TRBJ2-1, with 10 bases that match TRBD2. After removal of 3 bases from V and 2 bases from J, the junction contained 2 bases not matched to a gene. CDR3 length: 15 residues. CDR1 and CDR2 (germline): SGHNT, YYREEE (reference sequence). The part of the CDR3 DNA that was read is TGTGCCAGCAGCTCTGGACTAGCGGCCTACAATGAG. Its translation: CASSSGLAAYNE. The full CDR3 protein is CASSSGLAAYNEQFF.

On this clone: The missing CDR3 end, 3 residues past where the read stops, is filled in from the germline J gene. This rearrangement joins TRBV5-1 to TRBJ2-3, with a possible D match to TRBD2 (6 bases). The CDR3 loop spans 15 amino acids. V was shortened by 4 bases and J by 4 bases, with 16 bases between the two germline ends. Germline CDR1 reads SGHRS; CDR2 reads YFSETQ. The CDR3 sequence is CASSPAPTSSDTQYF. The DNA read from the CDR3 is TGCGCCAGCAGCCCGGCCCCGACTAGTTCAGATACG.

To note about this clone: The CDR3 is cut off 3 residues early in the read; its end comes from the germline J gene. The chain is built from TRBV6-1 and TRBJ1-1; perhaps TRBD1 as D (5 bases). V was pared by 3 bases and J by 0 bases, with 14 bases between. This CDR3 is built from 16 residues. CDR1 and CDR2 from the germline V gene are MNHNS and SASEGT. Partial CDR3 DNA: TGTGCCAGCAGTGATAGGGGTTCGAAATTGAACACTGAA. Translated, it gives CASSDRGSKLNTE. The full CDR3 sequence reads CASSDRGSKLNTEAFF.

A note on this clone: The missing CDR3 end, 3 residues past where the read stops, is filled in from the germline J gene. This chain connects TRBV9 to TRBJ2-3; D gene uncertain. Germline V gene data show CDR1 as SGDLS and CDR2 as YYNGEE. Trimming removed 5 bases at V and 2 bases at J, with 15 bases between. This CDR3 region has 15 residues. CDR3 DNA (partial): TGTGCCAGCAGTCTTAGTATACCGTCCACAGATACG. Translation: CASSLSIPSTDT. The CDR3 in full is CASSLSIPSTDTQYF.

The CDR3: CASSLGGAGVNTEAFF. The DNA read from the CDR3 is TGCGCCAGCAGCTTGGGGGGGGCGGGGGTGAACACTGAA. The gene calls are TRBV5-1 and TRBJ1-1; D might be TRBD1 (6 bases). The CDR3 goes on 3 residues after the read ends, and that part is filled in from the germline J gene. The CDR3 extends over 16 amino acids. Germline-derived CDR1 and CDR2 are SGHRS and YFSETQ. The V gene lost 0 bases and the J gene lost 0 bases, with 12 bases spanning the gap.

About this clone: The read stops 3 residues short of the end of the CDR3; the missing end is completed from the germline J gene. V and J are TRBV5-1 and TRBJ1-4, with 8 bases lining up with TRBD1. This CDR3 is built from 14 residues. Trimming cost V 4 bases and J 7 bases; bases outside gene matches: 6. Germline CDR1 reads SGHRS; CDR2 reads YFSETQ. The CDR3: CASSPGQVVEKLFF. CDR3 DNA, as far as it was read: TGCGCCAGCAGCCCGGGACAGGTAGTTGAAAAA.

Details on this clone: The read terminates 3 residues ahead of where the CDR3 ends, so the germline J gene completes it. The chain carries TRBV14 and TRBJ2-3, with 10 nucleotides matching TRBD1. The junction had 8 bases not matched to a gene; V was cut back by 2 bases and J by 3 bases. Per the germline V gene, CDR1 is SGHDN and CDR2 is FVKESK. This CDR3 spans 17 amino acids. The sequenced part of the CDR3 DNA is TGTGCCAGCAGCCAAAGGGGACCGGGACAGGGGACAGATACG. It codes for CASSQRGPGQGTDT. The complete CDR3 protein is CASSQRGPGQGTDTQYF.

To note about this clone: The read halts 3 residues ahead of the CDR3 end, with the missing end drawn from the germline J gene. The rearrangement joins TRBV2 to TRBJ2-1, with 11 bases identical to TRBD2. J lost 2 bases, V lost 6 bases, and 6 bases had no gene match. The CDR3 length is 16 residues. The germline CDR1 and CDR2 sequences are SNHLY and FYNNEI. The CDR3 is CASRSSGGPAYNEQFF. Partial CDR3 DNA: TGTGCCAGCAGATCTAGCGGGGGGCCCGCCTACAATGAG.

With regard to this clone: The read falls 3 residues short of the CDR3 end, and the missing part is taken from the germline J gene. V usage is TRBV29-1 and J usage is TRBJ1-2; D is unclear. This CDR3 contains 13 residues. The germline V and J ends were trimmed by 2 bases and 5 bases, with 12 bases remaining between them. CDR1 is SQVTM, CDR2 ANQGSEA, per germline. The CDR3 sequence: CSVEPAGRYGYTF. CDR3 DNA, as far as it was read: TGCAGCGTTGAACCCGCTGGCAGATATGGC.

The CDR3 DNA, read in part, is TGCAGTGCTAGAAGATCCGGACAGTTAAACATT. This encodes CSARRSGQLNI. The full-length CDR3 reads as CSARRSGQLNIQYF. The V call is TRBV20-1, the J call TRBJ2-4, with TRBD1 as a possible D gene (6 bases). The CDR3 end lies 3 residues beyond the end of the read and is filled in from the germline J gene. With 2 bases removed from V and 6 bases from J, the gap between germline ends came to 14 bases. The germline CDR1 and CDR2 sequences are DFQATT and SNEGSKA (reference sequence). This CDR3 is built from 14 residues.

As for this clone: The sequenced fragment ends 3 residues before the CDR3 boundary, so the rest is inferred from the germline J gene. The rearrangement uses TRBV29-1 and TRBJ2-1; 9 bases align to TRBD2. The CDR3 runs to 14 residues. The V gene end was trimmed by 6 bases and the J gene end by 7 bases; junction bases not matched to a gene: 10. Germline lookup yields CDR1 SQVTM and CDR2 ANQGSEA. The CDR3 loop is CSVRPRGGRNEQFF. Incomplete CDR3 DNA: TGCAGCGTCCGACCGCGGGGGGGCCGAAATGAG.

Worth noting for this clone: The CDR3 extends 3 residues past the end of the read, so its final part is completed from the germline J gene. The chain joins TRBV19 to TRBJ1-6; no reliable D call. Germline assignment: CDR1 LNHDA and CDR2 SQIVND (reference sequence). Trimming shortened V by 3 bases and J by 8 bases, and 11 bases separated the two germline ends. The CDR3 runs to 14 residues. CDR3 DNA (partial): TGTGCCAGTAGTATGAGGGCCTCGGATTCACCC. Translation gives CASSMRASDSP. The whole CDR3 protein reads CASSMRASDSPLHF.

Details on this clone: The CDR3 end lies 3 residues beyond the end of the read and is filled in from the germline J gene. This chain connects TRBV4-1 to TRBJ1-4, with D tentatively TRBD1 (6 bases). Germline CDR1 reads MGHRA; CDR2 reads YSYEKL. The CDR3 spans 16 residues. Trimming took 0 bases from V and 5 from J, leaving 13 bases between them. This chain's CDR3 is CASSQEPYRENEKLFF. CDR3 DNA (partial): TGCGCCAGCAGCCAAGAGCCGTACAGGGAGAATGAAAAA.

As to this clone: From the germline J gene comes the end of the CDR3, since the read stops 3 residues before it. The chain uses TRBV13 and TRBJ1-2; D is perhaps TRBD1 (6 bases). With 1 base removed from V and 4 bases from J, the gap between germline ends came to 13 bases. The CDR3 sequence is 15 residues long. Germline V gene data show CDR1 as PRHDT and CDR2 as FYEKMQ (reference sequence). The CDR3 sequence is CASSLAGGLSYGYTF. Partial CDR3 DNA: TGTGCCAGCAGCTTAGCGGGGGGCCTTAGCTATGGC. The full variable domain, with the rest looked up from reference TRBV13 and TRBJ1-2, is AAGVIQSPRHLIKEKRETATLKCYPIPRHDTVYWYQQGPGQDPQFLISFYEKMQSDKGSIPDRFSAQQFSDYHSELNMSSLELGDSALYFCASSLAGGLSYGYTFGSGTRLTVV.

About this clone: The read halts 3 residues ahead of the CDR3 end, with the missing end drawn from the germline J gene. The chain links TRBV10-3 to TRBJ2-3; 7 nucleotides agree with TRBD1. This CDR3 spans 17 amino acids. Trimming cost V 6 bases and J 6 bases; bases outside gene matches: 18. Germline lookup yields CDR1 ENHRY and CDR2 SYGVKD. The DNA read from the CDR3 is TGTGCCATCAGCGAGAGGGGGACAGTCTCGAGGCGGGATACG. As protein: CAISERGTVSRRDT. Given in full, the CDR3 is CAISERGTVSRRDTQYF.

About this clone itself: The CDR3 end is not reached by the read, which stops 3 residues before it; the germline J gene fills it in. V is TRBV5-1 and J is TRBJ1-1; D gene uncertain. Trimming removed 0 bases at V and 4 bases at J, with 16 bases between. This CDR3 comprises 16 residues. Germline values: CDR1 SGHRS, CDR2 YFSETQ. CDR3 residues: CASSLVELRVTTEAFF. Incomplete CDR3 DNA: TGCGCCAGCAGCTTGGTGGAGTTGCGGGTAACCACTGAA.